This T cell receptor (beta chain) appears in the sequencing data of a study of human T cells and chemical hapten exposure. Study outcomes and limitations: Higher patch test scores went with higher counts of PT1 expanded TCRs.

TCRdb re-called the RACE reads through MiXCR, storing one row per CDR3 protein. The table lists nearly 95,000 distinct CDR3 sequences, approximately 11% of them singletons. Time point indicated: patch test 2, 6 weeks after DPC sensitization. The sample's treatment: therapeutic diphenylcyclopropenone sensitization with weekly scalp DPC. This CDR3 comprises 15 residues. Germline CDR1 and CDR2: SGHTA and FQGTGA. Trimming cost V 8 bases and J 1 base, with 12 bases left between them. This clonotype has a count of ten or more. Its antigen is unidentified. The genes are TRBV7-3 and TRBJ2-6; possibly TRBD1 for D (5 bases). The material was whole blood, obtained in connection with sensitization to the hapten diphenylcyclopropenone (DPC). This receptor was obtained from a man in his forties or fifties with alopecia areata. Some clones in this sample may be carry-over from other donors' samples. CDR3 region: CASGFRDSGANVLTF. The CDR3 region has the DNA TGTGCCAGCGGTTTCAGGGATTCTGGGGCCAACGTCCTGACTTTC.